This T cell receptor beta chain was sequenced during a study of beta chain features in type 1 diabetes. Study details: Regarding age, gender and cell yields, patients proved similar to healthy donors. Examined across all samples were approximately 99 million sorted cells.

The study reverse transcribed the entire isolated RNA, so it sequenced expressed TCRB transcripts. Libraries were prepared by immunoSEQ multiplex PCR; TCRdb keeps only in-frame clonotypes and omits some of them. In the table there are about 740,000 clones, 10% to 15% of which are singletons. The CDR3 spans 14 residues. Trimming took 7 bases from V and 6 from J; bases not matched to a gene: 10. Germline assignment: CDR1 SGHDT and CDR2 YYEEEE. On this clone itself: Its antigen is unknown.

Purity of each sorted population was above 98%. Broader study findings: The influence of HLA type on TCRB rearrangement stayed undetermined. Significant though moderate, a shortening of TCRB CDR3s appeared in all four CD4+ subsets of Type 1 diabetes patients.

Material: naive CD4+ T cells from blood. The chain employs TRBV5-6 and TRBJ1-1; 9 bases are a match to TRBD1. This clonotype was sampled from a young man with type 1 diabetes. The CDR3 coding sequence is TGTGCCAGCGCCCCCCTAGGACAGGGGCCTGAAGCTTTCTTT. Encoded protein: CASAPLGQGPEAFF.